This T cell receptor beta chain was profiled in a study of blood T cells in healthy people across ages. Germline assignment: CDR1 MNHEY and CDR2 SVGEGT. V gave up 0 bases and J gave up 8 bases, with 7 bases separating them. The length of the CDR3 is 13 residues. A second PCR, run for about 7 to 11 cycles, used a sample-barcoded 5' primer plus a J-beta primer mix. Every individual sample yielded 2.5 million or more paired-end reads (each containing CDR3). TCRdb redid the calling of the 5' RACE reads with MiXCR, one entry per CDR3 protein. The sample holds approximately 680,000 distinct CDR3 sequences, about 34% seen once. Healthy Caucasians from Russia aged roughly 6 to 95 served as donors. This clonotype turned up a few times.

The material sequenced was blood. V usage is TRBV6-2 or TRBV6-3 and J usage is TRBJ2-2; D is ambiguous. The origin of this receptor is a woman older than 75 in good health. CDR3 in DNA: TGTGCCAGCAGTTACTCGAGACGGGGGGAGCTGTTTTTT. This encodes CASSYSRRGELFF.